The rows below give T cell receptor beta chains drawn from one sample of a study of T cell responses to AZD1222 COVID-19 vaccine. Assay: immunoSEQ multiplex PCR; the TCRdb copy retains only in-frame clones and omits some. This sample has 130,000 to 150,000 clones, with roughly 87% found just once. The source was peripheral blood, collected on day 0 of AZD1222 vaccination. Receptor source: an adult in good health. The CDR3 runs from the conserved cysteine through the conserved F or W. Fields, in order: clone size, CDR3 length, V gene, D gene, J gene, CDR3 DNA, CDR3 protein. The D gene is left open where the match is weak. Clone size is stated in some rows and not others, as once, few, many or a class when expanded.

NA	14	TRBV6-6	TRBD1	TRBJ1-1	TGTGCCAGCAGTTACTCAGGGGGCGGAACTGAAGCTTTCTTT	CASSYSGGGTEAFF
NA	15	TRBV7-8	TRBD1	TRBJ2-7	TGTGCCAGCAGCCCAGCCCGGACAGGGGCCTACGAGCAGTACTTC	CASSPARTGAYEQYF
NA	13	TRBV2	NA	TRBJ1-1	TGTGCCAGCAGTGGACAGTGGAACACTGAAGCTTTCTTT	CASSGQWNTEAFF
NA	14	TRBV7-3	TRBD2	TRBJ2-3	TGTGCCAGCAGCATAGCGGGAGGGACAGATACGCAGTATTTT	CASSIAGGTDTQYF
NA	14	TRBV27	NA	TRBJ1-2	TGTGCCAGCAGATCTCGCGGGGATAGCTATGGCTACACCTTC	CASRSRGDSYGYTF
once	13	TRBV18	TRBD1	TRBJ1-1	TGTGCCAGCTCACCGGGACAGAGCACTGAAGCTTTCTTT	CASSPGQSTEAFF
NA	15	TRBV5-1	NA	TRBJ1-1	TGCGCCAGCAGCTTGCGGCCCGAGTTCAACACTGAAGCTTTCTTT	CASSLRPEFNTEAFF
NA	15	TRBV24-1	NA	TRBJ2-1	TGTGCCACCAGTGATGACGGGTCTGGGATCTATGAGCAGTTCTTC	CATSDDGSGIYEQFF
NA	18	TRBV6-2/TRBV6-3	NA	TRBJ1-5	TGTGCCAGCAGTTACTCGCAGCTGTGGGGAGGGGGCAATCAGCCCCAGCATTTT	CASSYSQLWGGGNQPQHF
NA	13	TRBV2	NA	TRBJ2-7	TGTGCCAGCTCCCTACCGCGGAAATACGAGCAGTACTTC	CASSLPRKYEQYF
NA	14	TRBV5-1	TRBD2	TRBJ2-5	TGCGCCAGCGGGGGCGGGAGGGCCGGAGAGACCCAGTACTTC	CASGGGRAGETQYF
few	17	TRBV28	NA	TRBJ1-5	TGTGCCAGCAGTTCTCAGACGACAGGCTATAGCAATCAGCCCCAGCATTTT	CASSSQTTGYSNQPQHF
few	13	TRBV18	NA	TRBJ1-4	TGTGCCAGCTCACCCGGTTTAAATGAAAAACTGTTTTTT	CASSPGLNEKLFF
NA	19	TRBV6-6	TRBD2	TRBJ2-7	TGTGCCAGCAGTCGAGGCCCAAAACTAGCGGGGCCTTCCTCCTACGAGCAGTACTTC	CASSRGPKLAGPSSYEQYF
once	14	TRBV7-7	TRBD1	TRBJ2-5	TGTGCCAGCAGCCGGACAGGGGGCGCGGAGACCCAGTACTTC	CASSRTGGAETQYF
once	15	TRBV7-3	TRBD2	TRBJ2-2	TGTGCCAGCAGCTTATTACTAGCGGGAGACGGGGAGCTGTTTTTT	CASSLLLAGDGELFF
few	15	TRBV7-2	TRBD1	TRBJ1-2	TGTGCCAGCAGCTCGACAGGGGGTACCAACTATGGCTACACCTTC	CASSSTGGTNYGYTF
NA	15	TRBV18	NA	TRBJ1-1	TGTGCCAGCTCCGGTGGGGGTATTGTAAGGACTGAAGCTTTCTTT	CASSGGGIVRTEAFF
NA	15	TRBV28	TRBD1	TRBJ1-5	TGTGCCAGCAGTCGTACAAGGACAGGAAATCAGCCCCAGCATTTT	CASSRTRTGNQPQHF
NA	13	TRBV5-1	NA	TRBJ1-2	TGCGCCAGCAGCTTGTCCTATGGGGTCGGCTACACCTTC	CASSLSYGVGYTF
NA	14	TRBV15	TRBD1	TRBJ2-7	TGTGCCACCAGGGACAGGAAAGGGACCTACGAGCAGTACTTC	CATRDRKGTYEQYF
once	14	TRBV5-1	NA	TRBJ2-7	TGCGCCAGCAGCCTTACCCCGGGGTCCTACGAGCAGTACTTC	CASSLTPGSYEQYF
NA	16	TRBV4-1	TRBD2	TRBJ2-7	TGCGCCAGCAGCCAGCCTACTAGCGGGAGGGGCAGCGAGCAGTACTTC	CASSQPTSGRGSEQYF
once	15	TRBV27	TRBD1	TRBJ2-7	TGTGCCAGCAGTACCCTCGACAGGGCAAGCTACGAGCAGTACTTC	CASSTLDRASYEQYF
few	13	TRBV24-1	TRBD1	TRBJ1-1	TGTGCCACTGTCGAGAGGACAGGCACTGAAGCTTTCTTT	CATVERTGTEAFF
medium-sized	15	TRBV6-2/TRBV6-3	TRBD1	TRBJ2-2	TGTGCCAGCAGTTTCGGACAGGTGGTCTCCGGGGAGCTGTTTTTT	CASSFGQVVSGELFF
NA	18	TRBV5-1	TRBD2	TRBJ2-2	TGCGCCAGCAGCTTGGGATCGGGACTAGCGGGAGCGACCGGGGAGCTGTTTTTT	CASSLGSGLAGATGELFF
once	15	TRBV5-1	NA	TRBJ2-7	TGCGCCAGCAGCTTGGGTGGGACCGCTTCCTACGAGCAGTACTTC	CASSLGGTASYEQYF
NA	13	TRBV6-1	NA	TRBJ2-3	TGTGCCAGCAGTGAAGAGGAACAGGGCTCGCAGTATTTT	CASSEEEQGSQYF
once	14	TRBV6-5	NA	TRBJ1-1	TGTGCCAGCAGTAAGCGGGGGATAGGGACTGAAGCTTTCTTT	CASSKRGIGTEAFF
NA	15	TRBV28	NA	TRBJ1-2	TGTGCCAGCAGTTTAAGTGGGGGGGGCTACTATGGCTACACCTTC	CASSLSGGGYYGYTF
NA	13	TRBV6-5	NA	TRBJ1-2	TGTGCCAGCACCCCAAACTGGAGCTGGGGCTACACCTTC	CASTPNWSWGYTF
NA	16	TRBV4-1	TRBD1	TRBJ1-1	TGCGCCAGCAGCCAAGATAACAGGGGTTGGAACACTGAAGCTTTCTTT	CASSQDNRGWNTEAFF
NA	14	TRBV29-1	NA	TRBJ2-3	TGCAGCGTCACGACAGTTACTAGCACAGATACGCAGTATTTT	CSVTTVTSTDTQYF
NA	12	TRBV6-5	NA	TRBJ2-7	TGTGCCAGCAGTCAGGTCCCCACGGAGCAGTACTTC	CASSQVPTEQYF
NA	13	TRBV6-4	NA	TRBJ2-7	TGTGCAATCAGGGGCAGGATTACCTACGAGCAGTACTTC	CAIRGRITYEQYF
NA	13	TRBV2	NA	TRBJ1-1	TGTGCCAGCAGCAAGCAGATGTATTCCGAAGCTTTCTTT	CASSKQMYSEAFF
few	13	TRBV6-1	NA	TRBJ2-2	TGTGCCAGCAGTGAAGTAGAGACCGGGGAGCTGTTTTTT	CASSEVETGELFF
NA	15	TRBV15	NA	TRBJ2-7	TGTGCCACCAGCAGGGGGGGCAGGGATACCTACGAGCAGTACTTC	CATSRGGRDTYEQYF